One sample yielded the 26 T cell receptor beta chains listed below, sequenced in a study of cytomegalovirus exposure and HLA in healthy donors. The primer mix had 60 Vbeta and 13 Jbeta primers. Measured with immunoSEQ multiplex PCR; TCRdb has only the in-frame clones, and not every one. The sample has roughly 130,000 clones, 80% to 90% seen once. Material for sequencing was PBMCs. The receptors derive from a woman aged 18-29 years in good health and CMV-seropositive.

The rearrangement uses TRBV28 and TRBJ1-6, with 10 nucleotides matching TRBD1. J lost 5 bases, V lost 5 bases, and 6 bases had no gene match. Germline CDR1 MDHEN, CDR2 SYDVKM. The length of the CDR3 is 16 residues. The chain's CDR3 is CASSPRTGGNNSPLHF. The CDR3 DNA sequence: TGTGCCAGCAGTCCCAGGACAGGGGGAAATAATTCACCCCTCCACTTT.

This clone was seen more than once but under ten times. V and J are TRBV25-1 and TRBJ2-1; 10 nucleotides match TRBD2. Looked up from germline, CDR1 is MGHDK and CDR2 is SYGVNS. The CDR3 loop spans 17 amino acids. Trimming took 4 bases from V and 0 from J; bases not matched to a gene: 6. The CDR3 nucleotides are TGTGCCAGCAGTGCCTCCTTAGCGGGGGGCTCCTACAATGAGCAGTTCTTC. This sequence encodes CASSASLAGGSYNEQFF.

The chain carries TRBV4-1 and TRBJ2-2; D is uncertain. Germline lookup yields CDR1 MGHRA and CDR2 YSYEKL. This CDR3 region has 17 residues. Trimming removed 1 base at V and 5 bases at J, with 17 bases between. CDR3 sequence reads: CASSQVDILVETGELFF. CDR3 DNA sequence: TGCGCCAGCAGCCAAGTCGATATCCTAGTCGAGACCGGGGAGCTGTTTTTT.

This clone came up once. The rearrangement links TRBV6-1 to TRBJ1-5; D is perhaps TRBD1 (5 bases). The CDR3 totals 11 residues. The V end was cut by 4 bases, the J end by 12 bases, with 10 bases between. CDR1 and CDR2 (germline): MNHNS, SASEGT. CDR3 sequence reads: CASSVRTLQHF. DNA of the CDR3: TGTGCCAGCAGTGTCCGGACACTCCAGCATTTT.

V is TRBV28 and J is TRBJ2-2; D gene uncertain. CDR1 and CDR2 (germline): MDHEN, SYDVKM. This CDR3 comprises 13 residues. V shed 3 bases and J shed 4 bases, with 6 bases lying between them. CDR3 amino acids: CASSLPGTGELFF. CDR3 in DNA: TGTGCCAGCAGTTTGCCCGGCACCGGGGAGCTGTTTTTT. The full variable domain, in which reference TRBV28 and TRBJ2-2 provide the parts outside the CDR3, is DVKVTQSSRYLVKRTGEKVFLECVQDMDHENMFWYRQDPGLGLRLIYFSYDVKMKEKGDIPEGYSVSREKKERFSLILESASTNQTSMYLCASSLPGTGELFFGEGSRLTVL.

The chain combines TRBV5-5 with TRBJ1-5; D might be TRBD1 (5 bases). Germline V lookup: CDR1 SGHKS, CDR2 YYEKEE (reference sequence). The CDR3 has 14 residues. Trimming removed 6 bases at V and 4 bases at J, with 14 bases between. In DNA, the CDR3 is TGTGCCAGCACCCCCCCCAGGGATAATCAGCCCCAGCATTTT. Protein: CASTPPRDNQPQHF.

The chain carries TRBV10-3 and TRBJ2-2, with 9 bases aligning to TRBD1. Germline-derived CDR1 and CDR2 are ENHRY and SYGVKD. After removal of 5 bases from V and 4 bases from J, the junction contained 8 bases not matched to a gene. This CDR3 spans 16 amino acids. The CDR3 sequence: CAISQRQGVSTGELFF. The CDR3 nucleotides read TGTGCCATCAGTCAAAGACAGGGGGTGAGCACCGGGGAGCTGTTTTTT.

The genes are TRBV14 and TRBJ2-7, with 8 bases that match TRBD1. The J segment lost 0 bases and the V segment lost 4 bases, leaving 2 bases of the junction unmatched. The CDR3 spans 14 residues. Looked up from germline, CDR1 is SGHDN and CDR2 is FVKESK. The CDR3 region has the DNA TGTGCCAGCAGCCTAACAGGGGGCTCCTACGAGCAGTACTTC. Its translation is CASSLTGGSYEQYF. The variable domain in full, completed from reference TRBV14 and TRBJ2-7, reads EAGVTQFPSHSVIEKGQTVTLRCDPISGHDNLYWYRRVMGKEIKFLLHFVKESKQDESGMPNNRFLAERTGGTYSTLKVQPAELEDSGVYFCASSLTGGSYEQYFGPGTRLTVT.

The chain has TRBV6-5 and TRBJ2-2; 9 bases align to TRBD1. This CDR3 contains 14 residues. Germline CDR1 reads MNHEY; CDR2 reads SVGAGI. V trimming: 5 bases; J trimming: 7 bases; junction bases outside the gene matches: 5. CDR3: CASSTGQGSGELFF. Written as DNA, the CDR3 is TGTGCCAGCAGTACGGGACAGGGAAGCGGGGAGCTGTTTTTT.

This chain uses TRBV9 with TRBJ2-6; D possibly corresponds to TRBD2 (6 bases). This CDR3 is 15 amino acids long. Trimming pared 6 bases from V and 2 bases from J, leaving 12 bases between. The germline CDR1 and CDR2 sequences are SGDLS and YYNGEE. This CDR3 is CASTPGVPGANVLTF. The CDR3 DNA follows: TGTGCCAGCACCCCGGGGGTCCCTGGGGCCAACGTCCTGACTTTC.

This chain uses TRBV10-2 with TRBJ1-2; D may be TRBD1 (5 bases). CDR1 and CDR2 (germline): WSHSY, SAAADI. Trimming left V 6 bases short and J 2 bases short, with 10 bases between. CDR3 length: 13 amino acids. The CDR3 region has the DNA TGCGCCAGCAGCGATGACAGAAACTATGGCTACACCTTC. It encodes CASSDDRNYGYTF.

The V gene is TRBV9, the J gene TRBJ2-7; D might be TRBD2 (7 bases). Germline loops: CDR1 SGDLS, CDR2 YYNGEE. Between the trimmed V and J ends, which lost 5 bases and 2 bases, there was a span of 17 bases. This CDR3 comprises 15 residues. CDR3 in amino acids: CASSPLGGEAYEQYF. The CDR3, as DNA: TGTGCCAGCAGTCCCCTAGGGGGGGAGGCCTACGAGCAGTACTTC.

The V gene is TRBV5-1, the J gene TRBJ2-2; 9 bases match TRBD1. Trimming at V came to 5 bases and at J to 4 bases, leaving 6 bases not matched to a gene. The CDR3 totals 15 residues. The germline CDR1 and CDR2 sequences are SGHRS and YFSETQ. The CDR3 is CASRRGQGSTGELFF. The CDR3 coding sequence is TGCGCCAGCAGGAGAGGACAGGGGAGCACCGGGGAGCTGTTTTTT.

The chain combines TRBV10-3 with TRBJ2-7, with a tentative D call TRBD1 (5 bases). The CDR3 has 12 amino acids. Per the germline V gene, CDR1 is ENHRY and CDR2 is SYGVKD. V lost 3 bases and J lost 2, with 5 bases in between. The CDR3 DNA reads as TGTGCCATCAGTGACAGGGCCTACGAGCAGTACTTC. Its translation: CAISDRAYEQYF.

This clone occurred once. The chain recombines TRBV18 with TRBJ2-2; TRBD2 is a possible D gene (6 bases). The CDR3 extends over 14 amino acids. The germline V and J ends were trimmed by 3 bases and 7 bases, with 12 bases remaining between them. Germline CDR1 is KGHSH and CDR2 is LQKENI. As DNA, the CDR3 is TGTGCCAGCTCACCGGGACTGCTCAACGGGGAGCTGTTTTTT. The encoded protein is CASSPGLLNGELFF.

The chain has TRBV6-5 and TRBJ2-5, with D possibly TRBD1 on 5 matching bases. CDR1 MNHEY and CDR2 SVGAGI come from the germline V gene. V lost 7 bases, J lost 3 bases, and 9 bases lay in between. The length of the CDR3 is 12 residues. The CDR3 nucleotides read TGTGCCAGCAAAGACAGAAAAGAGACCCAGTACTTC. Protein: CASKDRKETQYF.

The table lists this clone with a few counts. The rearrangement uses TRBV9 and TRBJ2-3; unclear D gene. The CDR3 has 15 amino acids. Trimming left V 0 bases short and J 2 bases short, with 10 bases between. Germline CDR1 is SGDLS and CDR2 is YYNGEE. The DNA of the CDR3 is TGTGCCAGCAGCGTAGGGCTTATAAACACAGATACGCAGTATTTT. It specifies CASSVGLINTDTQYF.

This clone was detected only once. This chain connects TRBV7-3 to TRBJ1-1, with TRBD1 matching over 7 bases. Germline V lookup: CDR1 SGHTA, CDR2 FQGTGA. This CDR3 is built from 14 residues. The V and J ends lost 5 bases and 5 bases, in that order; junction bases with no gene match: 8. In DNA, the CDR3 is TGTGCCAGCAGCAAAGGGACAGCCGCAACTGAAGCTTTCTTT. Amino acids: CASSKGTAATEAFF. The full variable domain, with the rest looked up from reference TRBV7-3 and TRBJ1-1, is GAGVSQTPSNKVTEKGKYVELRCDPISGHTALYWYRQSLGQGPEFLIYFQGTGAADDSGLPNDRFFAVRPEGSVSTLKIQRTERGDSAVYLCASSKGTAATEAFFGQGTRLTVV.

The chain joins TRBV14 to TRBJ2-3, with 7 positions matching TRBD1. The CDR3 consists of 16 residues. V lost 3 bases, J lost 6 bases, and 12 bases stayed unmatched. Germline V gene data show CDR1 as SGHDN and CDR2 as FVKESK. For the CDR3, the DNA is TGTGCCAGCAGCCATCGGGACAGTTCCCGGAGGGATACGCAGTATTTT. Translation: CASSHRDSSRRDTQYF. The full variable domain, its missing parts supplied by reference TRBV14 and TRBJ2-3, is EAGVTQFPSHSVIEKGQTVTLRCDPISGHDNLYWYRRVMGKEIKFLLHFVKESKQDESGMPNNRFLAERTGGTYSTLKVQPAELEDSGVYFCASSHRDSSRRDTQYFGPGTRLTVL.

The count of this clone is one. V is TRBV5-4 and J is TRBJ2-5; no definite D call. V was clipped by 2 bases and J by 5 bases, with 7 bases between them. Germline CDR1 reads SGHNT; CDR2 reads YYREEE (reference sequence). The CDR3 covers 12 residues. CDR3 bases: TGTGCCAGCAGCTTCGGTCCGGAGACCCAGTACTTC. Amino acids: CASSFGPETQYF.

The chain uses TRBV7-8 and TRBJ2-7; unclear D gene. With 5 bases removed from V and 7 bases from J, the gap between germline ends came to 15 bases. The germline gives CDR1 SGHVS, CDR2 FQNEAQ. This CDR3 comprises 13 residues. The CDR3 is CASSPRVSQEQYF. The CDR3 nucleotides read TGTGCCAGCAGCCCCCGGGTCTCGCAAGAGCAGTACTTC. The variable domain in full, with the rest retrieved from reference TRBV7-8 and TRBJ2-7, is GAGVSQSPRYKVAKRGQDVALRCDPISGHVSLFWYQQALGQGPEFLTYFQNEAQLDKSGLPSDRFFAERPEGSVSTLKIQRTQQEDSAVYLCASSPRVSQEQYFGPGTRLTVT.

The rearrangement uses TRBV28 and TRBJ1-4, with 9 bases matching TRBD1. The V gene's germline CDR1 is MDHEN and CDR2 SYDVKM. This CDR3 contains 18 residues. V was clipped by 3 bases and J by 0 bases; unmatched bases: 8. CDR3 loop: CASSLVGQGPATNEKLFF. The CDR3 DNA sequence: TGTGCCAGCAGTTTGGTAGGACAGGGGCCGGCAACTAATGAAAAACTGTTTTTT.

The chain links TRBV27 to TRBJ1-1; D is perhaps TRBD1 (5 bases). V lost 8 bases, J lost 0 bases, and 16 bases lay in between. Germline V gives CDR1 MNHEY, CDR2 SMNVEV (reference sequence). The CDR3 contains 15 residues. Here the CDR3 reads CASAKDGGMNTEAFF. CDR3 bases: TGTGCCAGCGCTAAAGACGGGGGAATGAACACTGAAGCTTTCTTT.

The rearrangement links TRBV7-3 to TRBJ1-4; TRBD1 matches 9 bases. The CDR3 covers 14 residues. The V gene end was trimmed by 6 bases and the J gene end by 8 bases; junction bases not matched to a gene: 7. Germline lookup yields CDR1 SGHTA and CDR2 FQGTGA. The CDR3 sequence is CASRPGTGKEKLFF. CDR3 nucleotides: TGTGCCAGCAGACCCGGGACAGGGAAAGAAAAACTGTTTTTT.

The rearrangement links TRBV13 to TRBJ2-1, with a possible D match to TRBD1 (6 bases). The germline CDR1 and CDR2 sequences are PRHDT and FYEKMQ (reference sequence). The CDR3 runs 16 residues. Deletions cut 5 bases from V and 0 bases from J, with 14 bases between. Written as DNA, the CDR3 is TGTGCCAGCAGCACAGACGGACAGAGCTCCTACAATGAGCAGTTCTTC. Translating gives CASSTDGQSSYNEQFF.

Regarding this clone: In the same sample, other DNA sequences code for this CDR3. This rearrangement joins TRBV5-1 to TRBJ2-7, with TRBD2 identical over 8 bases. This CDR3 is built from 16 residues. Germline assignment: CDR1 SGHRS and CDR2 YFSETQ. The V gene end was trimmed by 3 bases and the J gene end by 0 bases; junction bases not matched to a gene: 8. The CDR3 spells CASSSRTSGSSYEQYF. The DNA for the CDR3 is TGCGCCAGCAGCTCCAGAACTAGCGGAAGCTCCTACGAGCAGTACTTC. Complete variable domain (other parts from reference TRBV5-1 and TRBJ2-7): KAGVTQTPRYLIKTRGQQVTLSCSPISGHRSVSWYQQTPGQGLQFLFEYFSETQRNKGNFPGRFSGRQFSNSRSEMNVSTLELGDSALYLCASSSRTSGSSYEQYFGPGTRLTVT.